The clone carrying this TCR beta chain has more than one count but fewer than ten. Its antigen remains unidentified. The sample belongs to a study of beta chain features in type 1 diabetes. Study-wide results and limits: Among patients with Type 1 diabetes, TCRB CDR3s were moderately but significantly shorter in every one of the four CD4+ subsets. Naive, central memory and Treg TCRB repertoires seemed to resemble each other more closely in patients than they did in healthy donors.

This CDR3 spans 12 amino acids. Trimming removed 3 bases at V and 7 bases at J, with 7 bases between. Germline V CDR1 and CDR2: SSHAT, FNYEAQ (reference sequence). Isolated RNA was reverse transcribed in full, so expressed TCRB transcripts were sequenced. Data came from immunoSEQ multiplex PCR; TCRdb stores just in-frame clones and leaves some out. The profile shows about 740,000 clones, 10% to 15% of them singletons. The chain links TRBV7-7 to TRBJ2-1, with no clear D. Sequencing was performed on naive CD4+ T cells from blood. The receptor was derived from a man aged 18 to 29 with type 1 diabetes. CDR3: CASSFGTNEQFF. Here the CDR3 DNA reads TGTGCCAGCAGCTTTGGAACTAATGAGCAGTTCTTC.